Below, one T cell receptor beta chain is given with its context. This clonotype came up many times. Which antigen it targets is not known. Base qualities were left out, and no much larger clone turns up one base away. The hyperthyroidism patients were between 18 and 65 years old and newly diagnosed, with a disease duration of less than 2 months. Exclusion was applied to patients with uncontrolled infections, other autoimmune diseases, pregnancy or lactation. Diagnoses were based on clinical symptoms, serum thyroxine and TRAb, thyroid ultrasound and orbital computed tomography. Blood from progressor patients was drawn when they were first diagnosed with hyperthyroidism, before any ophthalmopathy symptoms appeared. Ficoll-Paque density gradient centrifugation was used to isolate PBMCs from about 9 ml of fresh peripheral blood. Progressor patients were first diagnosed with Graves' hyperthyroidism and then developed ophthalmopathy during follow-up. Trizol reagent was used to extract total RNA, and RNA quality was then checked on an Agilent 2100 Bioanalyzer.

The sample belongs to a study of T cells in Graves' hyperthyroidism and ophthalmopathy (dated by TCRdb to the late 2010s). For the wider study: Peripheral blood was collected at initial diagnosis, before any treatment. To identify TCR V-J signatures that set the groups apart, the researchers used a discovery cohort of about a hundred patients, made up of around 40 with Graves' ophthalmopathy and 57 with stable Graves' hyperthyroidism. Prospective prediction of ophthalmopathy was tested in an independent validation cohort consisting of under 20 hyperthyroidism patients and around 16 patients who later progressed to ophthalmopathy. The 90 or so discovery patients were randomly split 7:3 into training and test sets. The study also compared thyroid tissue and blood T-cell repertoires from a handful of Graves' hyperthyroidism patients. Following sampling, methimazole starting at 30 mg daily was given to hyperthyroidism patients, and high-dose intravenous methylprednisolone was given to ophthalmopathy patients. TCR Vbeta CDR3 sequencing of 130 to 150 peripheral blood samples (roughly 41 ophthalmopathy, under 80 hyperthyroidism and approximately 17 progressor patients) is reported in the paper.

From the cysteine up to the phenylalanine, the CDR3 has a length of 13 residues. This entry keeps only the CDR3 DNA: 39 bases, framed from base 1. The junction shows trimming of 5 bases on V and 8 bases on J, plus 13 bases between the germline ends. The germline V gene (reference sequence) gives CDR1 as SEHNR and CDR2 as FQNEAQ. The TCR beta CDR3 regions were amplified from RNA transcripts. For the first round of RT-PCR on the TCR CDR3, the HTBI primer set was used together with the Qiagen OneStep RT-PCR kit. Libraries were constructed in a second round of multiplex PCR, after which size selection and purification were performed. Sequencing of the libraries was done on an Illumina HiSeq2000 using paired-end 100 bp reads. Turning to the authors' computational methods: Raw data were processed with SOAPnuke, discarding reads with adapters, uncalled bases, mean Phred below 15, or no exact constant-primer or identifier match. High-quality paired reads were merged with COPE v1.2.5, and unique nucleotide sequences were defined as clonotypes. MiTCR v1.1 was used to align clonotypes to the IMGT TRBV, TRBD and TRBJ reference segments. The analysis was restricted to V-J combinations with a frequency above 0.0001, which together covered 99.2% of the repertoires. A TCS score was defined as the ratio between F50 (clonal expansion) and ExV (chaos), using BLOSUM62-based TCRdist between CDR3 peptides within each V-J. Welch's t-statistics and random forest reduced 500 to 650 V-J features to 13, which were used in a naive Bayes classifier (R e1071). TCRdb redid the processing of the public reads, applying fastp at Q25 and MiXCR, and retained in-frame beta chains. Rows are combined by CDR3 protein, so each entry shows the most common genes and DNA. None of the V and J calls come from the authors' own analysis; TCRdb made them. The sample data list roughly 380,000 distinct CDR3 sequences, and roughly 12% of these were observed just once. In total, the top ten clones hold 20% to 25% of the sample.

Study-wide findings and limitations: Sample size was not statistically predetermined, and investigators were not blinded to group allocation. A model built on a 13 V-J signature distinguished ophthalmopathy from stable hyperthyroidism, reaching 85% to 90% sensitivity and about 81% specificity in cross-validation and 80%/75% in testing. Most expanded thyroid clonotypes (frequency above 0.001) were also detected in blood, suggesting blood repertoires may reflect thyroid immune responses. In validation, the model predicted progression to ophthalmopathy with around 71% sensitivity and approximately 72% specificity, a median of about six months before onset.

Sequencing was carried out using blood. The chain uses TRBV7-9 and TRBJ2-1; no D segment can be confidently identified. This sequence was found in a man aged 25-40 years with Graves' hyperthyroidism that later progressed to Graves' ophthalmopathy. The CDR3 reads as follows: CASSQFSRDEQFF. The nucleotides read TGTGCCAGCAGCCAATTCAGCCGGGATGAGCAGTTCTTC.